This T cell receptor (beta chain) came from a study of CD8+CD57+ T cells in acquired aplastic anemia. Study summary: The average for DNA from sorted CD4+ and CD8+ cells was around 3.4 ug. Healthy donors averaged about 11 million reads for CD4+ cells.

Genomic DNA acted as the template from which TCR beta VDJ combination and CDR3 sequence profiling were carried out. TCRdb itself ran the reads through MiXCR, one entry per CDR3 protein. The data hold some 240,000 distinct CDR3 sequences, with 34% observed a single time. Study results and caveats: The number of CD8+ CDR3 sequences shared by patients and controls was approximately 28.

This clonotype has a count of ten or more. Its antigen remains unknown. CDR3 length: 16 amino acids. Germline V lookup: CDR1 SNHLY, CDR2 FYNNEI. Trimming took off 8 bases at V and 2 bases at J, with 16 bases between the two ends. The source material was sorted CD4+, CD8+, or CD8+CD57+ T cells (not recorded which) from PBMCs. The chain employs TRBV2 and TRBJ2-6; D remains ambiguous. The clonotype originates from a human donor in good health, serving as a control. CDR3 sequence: CASSRNLRTGANVLTF. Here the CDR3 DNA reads TGTGCCAGCTCGCGTAACCTGCGGACTGGGGCCAACGTCCTGACTTTC.